Shown below are 10 T cell receptor beta chains from a single sample sequenced in a study of blood T cell repertoires in COVID-19. Using immunoSEQ multiplex PCR, the repertoire was profiled, and TCRdb retains in-frame clones only, with some absent. Among approximately 210,000 clones listed, approximately 80% were seen once. Material: peripheral blood. These receptor sequences come from a woman of 80 years or more with COVID-19, enrolled during active disease.

V and J are TRBV5-1 and TRBJ1-5, with 11 positions matching TRBD1. Trimming at V came to 0 bases and at J to 4 bases, leaving 3 bases not matched to a gene. Per germline, CDR1 SGHRS and CDR2 YFSETQ. The CDR3 extends over 16 amino acids. The CDR3 is CASSLGTGGGNQPQHF. CDR3 coding DNA: TGCGCCAGCAGCTTGGGGACAGGGGGCGGGAATCAGCCCCAGCATTTT.

The chain couples TRBV5-6 to TRBJ2-4; a possible D gene is TRBD1 (6 bases). CDR1 and CDR2 (germline): SGHDT, YYEEEE. V lost 5 bases, J lost 7 bases, and 22 bases lay in between. The CDR3 totals 16 residues. Here the CDR3 DNA reads TGTGCCAGCAGGGGTAGTGGGGGCAGTCTAGGGAACATTCAGTACTTC. Translating gives CASRGSGGSLGNIQYF.

V is TRBV6-5 and J is TRBJ2-3; D uncertain. This CDR3 contains 15 residues. Germline values: CDR1 MNHEY, CDR2 SVGAGI. The germline V and J ends were trimmed by 0 bases and 4 bases, with 11 bases remaining between them. The CDR3 DNA reads as TGTGCCAGCAGTTACTCGATCGGCCGGGCAGATACGCAGTATTTT. Translated, it gives CASSYSIGRADTQYF.

V gene TRBV25-1 combines with J gene TRBJ2-7; 9 bases map to TRBD2. Germline V gives CDR1 MGHDK, CDR2 SYGVNS. The CDR3 runs 18 residues. With 6 bases clipped from V and 2 bases from J, the junction kept 17 bases outside the gene matches. The CDR3 coding sequence is TGTGCCAGCAGGAATCGATTAGGCGGGAGGGCCCACACCTACGAGCAGTACTTC. Its protein is CASRNRLGGRAHTYEQYF.

This chain joins TRBV6-5 and TRBJ2-7, with D perhaps TRBD2 (5 bases). Germline CDR1 MNHEY, CDR2 SVGAGI. The V end was cut by 4 bases, the J end by 0 bases, with 10 bases between. CDR3 length equals 14 residues. The CDR3 nucleotides read TGTGCCAGCAGTTTGGGAGAGAGCTCCTACGAGCAGTACTTC. Its translation is CASSLGESSYEQYF.

This chain joins TRBV5-1 and TRBJ1-2; a possible D gene is TRBD1 (5 bases). V lost 3 bases, J lost 3 bases, and 6 bases lay in between. The CDR3 is 12 amino acids. Germline CDR1 is SGHRS and CDR2 is YFSETQ. This chain's CDR3 is CASSSTDYGYTF. The CDR3 DNA sequence: TGCGCCAGCAGCTCGACAGACTATGGCTACACCTTC.

This clone appeared once. The J gene is TRBJ2-1, the V gene TRBV5-1, with 7 nucleotides matching TRBD1. Losses at the gene ends were 2 bases for V and 4 bases for J; bases not matched to a gene: 3. The CDR3 extends over 14 amino acids. CDR1 is SGHRS, CDR2 YFSETQ, per germline. CDR3 sequence: CASSLRQGYNEQFF. The DNA for the CDR3 is TGCGCCAGCAGCTTAAGACAGGGATACAATGAGCAGTTCTTC.

CDR3 nucleotide sequence: TGTGCCAGCAGCTACAGGAGGGGCTCCTACGAGCAGTACTTC. It is translated as CASSYRRGSYEQYF. The rearrangement links TRBV11-2 to TRBJ2-7, with D possibly TRBD2 on 6 matching bases. V lost 4 bases, J lost 0 bases, and 10 bases lay in between. The CDR3 covers 14 residues. Germline loops: CDR1 SGHAT, CDR2 FQNNGV. The entire variable domain, with the rest obtained from reference TRBV11-2 and TRBJ2-7, is as follows: EAGVAQSPRYKIIEKRQSVAFWCNPISGHATLYWYQQILGQGPKLLIQFQNNGVVDDSQLPKDRFSAERLKGVDSTLKIQPAKLEDSAVYLCASSYRRGSYEQYFGPGTRLTVT.

The chain has TRBV5-1 and TRBJ2-1; D is possibly TRBD2 (6 bases). The V and J ends lost 1 base and 4 bases respectively, with 12 bases between them. Germline V gene sequence: CDR1 SGHRS, CDR2 YFSETQ. The CDR3 spans 15 residues. Here the CDR3 DNA reads TGCGCCAGCAGCTTGCGGCCGGGAGTATACAATGAGCAGTTCTTC. It codes for CASSLRPGVYNEQFF.

This clone showed up just a few times. CDR3: CASSQVSLQGGSYNSPLHF. DNA for the CDR3: TGCGCCAGCAGCCAAGTTAGTCTGCAGGGAGGCTCCTATAATTCACCCCTCCACTTT. The chain is built from TRBV4-1 and TRBJ1-6; D might be TRBD1 (5 bases). Per germline, CDR1 MGHRA and CDR2 YSYEKL. The CDR3 sequence is 19 residues long. The ends were cut back, 1 base at V and 0 bases at J, with 16 bases in the middle.